This passage covers 25 T cell receptor beta chains from one sample sequenced in a study of blood T cell repertoires in COVID-19. The assay was immunoSEQ multiplex PCR, and TCRdb's table has in-frame clones only and misses some. The data contain over 45,000 clones, over 70% of them singletons. Sequencing was performed on peripheral blood. Source of these receptors: a woman of 80 years or more with acute or convalescent COVID-19.

The chain carries TRBV5-1 and TRBJ1-2; D is perhaps TRBD1 (5 bases). Between the trimmed V and J ends, which lost 2 bases and 0 bases, there was a span of 8 bases. The CDR3 is 14 amino acids. Germline CDR1 and CDR2: SGHRS and YFSETQ. The CDR3: CASSFGGANYGYTF. As DNA, the CDR3 is TGCGCCAGCAGCTTCGGGGGTGCTAACTATGGCTACACCTTC.

The chain joins TRBV3-1 (or the pseudogene TRBV3-2) to TRBJ2-7; D unresolved. The CDR3 is 11 amino acids. Germline V lookup: CDR1 LGHDT, CDR2 YNNKEL (reference sequence). V lost 1 base to trimming and J lost 4 bases, with 2 bases between them. The CDR3 loop is CASSQAYEQYF. The CDR3 DNA sequence: TGTGCCAGCAGCCAAGCGTACGAGCAGTACTTC.

This chain connects TRBV5-4 to TRBJ1-6, with D tentatively TRBD1 (6 bases). V gave up 0 bases and J gave up 0 bases, with 19 bases separating them. Germline values: CDR1 SGHNT, CDR2 YYREEE (reference sequence). The CDR3 consists of 20 residues. This CDR3 reads CASSLAVPDSDLSYNSPLHF. The CDR3 nucleotides read TGTGCCAGCAGCTTGGCCGTACCGGACAGCGACCTCTCCTATAATTCACCCCTCCACTTT.

The chain has TRBV10-2 and TRBJ2-7; TRBD2 might be the D (5 bases). V lost 4 bases, J lost 5 bases, and 12 bases lay in between. Per germline, CDR1 WSHSY and CDR2 SAAADI. This CDR3 spans 13 amino acids. The CDR3 spells CASSAWVRDEQYF. CDR3 in DNA: TGCGCCAGCAGTGCGTGGGTGAGGGACGAGCAGTACTTC.

The J gene is TRBJ1-1, the V gene TRBV20-1; a weak D match, TRBD1 (5 bases). Germline V gene lookup returns CDR1 DFQATT and CDR2 SNEGSKA (reference sequence). V lost 3 bases and J lost 3, with 11 bases in between. CDR3 length equals 13 residues. CDR3: CSASRGRDTEAFF. In DNA form, the CDR3 reads TGCAGTGCTAGTAGGGGCAGGGACACTGAAGCTTTCTTT.

The chain employs TRBV18 and TRBJ2-6; 8 nucleotides agree with TRBD1. Germline assignment: CDR1 KGHSH and CDR2 LQKENI. The CDR3 is made up of 14 amino acids. The V and J ends lost 6 bases and 4 bases, in that order; junction bases with no gene match: 2. The CDR3 region has the DNA TGTGCCAGCTCGACAGGGGCCGGGGCCAACGTCCTGACTTTC. Translation gives CASSTGAGANVLTF. The whole variable domain, filled in from reference TRBV18 and TRBJ2-6, reads NAGVMQNPRHLVRRRGQEARLRCSPMKGHSHVYWYRQLPEEGLKFMVYLQKENIIDESGMPKERFSAEFPKEGPSILRIQQVVRGDSAAYFCASSTGAGANVLTFGAGSRLTVL.

J is TRBJ2-1 and V is TRBV5-1; TRBD2 matches at 10 bases. With 1 base clipped from V and 3 bases from J, the junction kept 1 base outside the gene matches. The CDR3 spans 15 residues. CDR1 and CDR2 (germline): SGHRS, YFSETQ. The CDR3 DNA is TGCGCCAGCAGCTTGTCTAGCGGGGGCTACAATGAGCAGTTCTTC. Encoded protein: CASSLSSGGYNEQFF.

This clone was detected only once. The V and J genes are TRBV27 and TRBJ2-2; 9 positions agree with TRBD2. V was clipped by 5 bases and J by 0 bases; unmatched bases: 7. The CDR3 loop spans 17 amino acids. Germline V CDR1 and CDR2: MNHEY, SMNVEV (reference sequence). The CDR3 loop is CASSPGSGGSNTGELFF. CDR3 DNA: TGTGCCAGCAGTCCGGGGAGCGGGGGGTCGAACACCGGGGAGCTGTTTTTT.

J is TRBJ1-3 and V is TRBV7-9; no firm D call. The CDR3 contains 16 residues. Germline lookup yields CDR1 SEHNR and CDR2 FQNEAQ (reference sequence). V dropped 5 bases and J dropped 0 bases, with 14 bases sitting between them. The CDR3 DNA reads TGTGCCAGCAGCCCCCGGTTTAGCCTCTCTGGAAACACCATATATTTT. Protein product: CASSPRFSLSGNTIYF.

On this clone itself: A single base separates this from a much larger clone, so it may be a read error. The chain combines TRBV9 with TRBJ2-2, with 9 bases identical to TRBD1. J gave up 1 base and V 4 bases, and 5 bases lay outside the gene matches. In germline, CDR1 is SGDLS, CDR2 YYNGEE. This CDR3 comprises 16 residues. The DNA of the CDR3 is TGTGCCAGCAGCTTCCGGGACAGGGTGAACACCGGGGAGCTGTTTTTT. It encodes CASSFRDRVNTGELFF. Full variable domain (outside the CDR3, taken from reference TRBV9 and TRBJ2-2): DSGVTQTPKHLITATGQRVTLRCSPRSGDLSVYWYQQSLDQGLQFLIQYYNGEERAKGNILERFSAQQFPDLHSELNLSSLELGDSALYFCASSFRDRVNTGELFFGEGSRLTVL.

The V and J genes are TRBV18 and TRBJ2-6; 10 bases are a match to TRBD1. Germline trimming cut 1 base from V and 0 bases from J; bases unmatched to any gene: 0. The V gene's germline CDR1 is KGHSH and CDR2 LQKENI. The CDR3 covers 17 residues. CDR3 in amino acids: CASSPRTGGSGANVLTF. CDR3 DNA sequence: TGTGCCAGCTCACCACGGACAGGGGGCTCTGGGGCCAACGTCCTGACTTTC.

V is TRBV5-4 and J is TRBJ1-2; TRBD1 might be the D (5 bases). CDR3 length equals 14 residues. Per germline, CDR1 SGHNT and CDR2 YYREEE (reference sequence). V was pared by 0 bases and J by 5 bases, with 11 bases between. The CDR3 loop reads CASSLVGSGYGYTF. The CDR3 DNA reads as TGTGCCAGCAGCTTGGTAGGTTCAGGGTATGGCTACACCTTC. The variable domain in full, with the rest retrieved from reference TRBV5-4 and TRBJ1-2, is ETGVTQSPTHLIKTRGQQVTLRCSSQSGHNTVSWYQQALGQGPQFIFQYYREEENGRGNFPPRFSGLQFPNYSSELNVNALELDDSALYLCASSLVGSGYGYTFGSGTRLTVV.

The chain links TRBV5-1 to TRBJ1-2, with TRBD1 identical over 7 bases. The CDR3 sequence is 13 residues long. V shed 4 bases, J shed 8 bases, and the junction held 8 bases outside the gene matches. The V gene's germline CDR1 is SGHRS and CDR2 YFSETQ. In DNA form, the CDR3 reads TGCGCCAGCAGCCATGGGACAGCTTTGGGCTACACCTTC. Protein product: CASSHGTALGYTF.

The chain links TRBV2 to TRBJ2-3; 10 nucleotides align to TRBD1. The trim removed 6 bases at V and 6 bases at J, leaving 9 bases unmatched. CDR1 is SNHLY, CDR2 FYNNEI, per germline. This CDR3 comprises 15 residues. The DNA of the CDR3 is TGTGCCAGCAGGAGGGGACAGGGGCGAGGGGATACGCAGTATTTT. Protein product: CASRRGQGRGDTQYF.

CDR3 in amino acids: CASSPEQSSTGELFF. The CDR3 DNA follows: TGTGCCAGCTCACCAGAACAGTCCTCCACCGGGGAGCTGTTTTTT. This rearrangement joins TRBV18 to TRBJ2-2, with no clear D. The CDR3 is 15 residues long. V dropped 2 bases and J dropped 4 bases, with 11 bases sitting between them. CDR1 is KGHSH and CDR2 is LQKENI in the germline V gene.

The chain combines TRBV4-1 with TRBJ2-5, with a weak D call TRBD1 (6 bases). V lost 5 bases to trimming and J lost 1 base, with 17 bases between them. This CDR3 is 16 amino acids long. The V gene's germline CDR1 is MGHRA and CDR2 YSYEKL. The CDR3, as DNA: TGCGCCAGCAGCGCCCAAGGCGGACAGATCCAAGAGACCCAGTACTTC. As protein: CASSAQGGQIQETQYF.

In DNA, the CDR3 is TGTGCCAGCGCTTCCACAGGGGTCGGGGGTGAAGCTTTCTTT. It codes for CASASTGVGGEAFF. V gene TRBV2 combines with J gene TRBJ1-1; 7 nucleotides line up with TRBD1. This CDR3 spans 14 amino acids. With 8 bases clipped from V and 7 bases from J, the junction kept 13 bases outside the gene matches. In germline, CDR1 is SNHLY, CDR2 FYNNEI.

Only one count was recorded for this clone. The genes are TRBV7-9 and TRBJ2-6, with 7 bases fitting TRBD1. J lost 2 bases, V lost 2 bases, and 0 bases had no gene match. Germline V gene lookup returns CDR1 SEHNR and CDR2 FQNEAQ (reference sequence). This CDR3 is 15 amino acids long. CDR3 in amino acids: CASSLTGAGANVLTF. The DNA of the CDR3 is TGTGCCAGCAGCTTAACAGGGGCTGGGGCCAACGTCCTGACTTTC. Filled out from reference TRBV7-9 and TRBJ2-6, the complete variable domain reads DTGVSQNPRHKITKRGQNVTFRCDPISEHNRLYWYRQTLGQGPEFLTYFQNEAQLEKSRLLSDRFSAERPKGSFSTLEIQRTEQGDSAMYLCASSLTGAGANVLTFGAGSRLTVL.

The gene calls are TRBV20-1 and TRBJ1-6; tentatively, D is TRBD1 (6 bases). Germline lookup yields CDR1 DFQATT and CDR2 SNEGSKA (reference sequence). V was shortened by 3 bases and J by 7 bases, with 10 bases between the two germline ends. The CDR3 extends over 13 amino acids. The CDR3 loop is CSASGQGNSPLHF. The CDR3 DNA is TGCAGTGCTAGTGGGCAGGGGAATTCACCCCTCCACTTT.

The chain has TRBV19 and TRBJ1-1; TRBD1 might be the D (5 bases). Germline V CDR1 and CDR2: LNHDA, SQIVND (reference sequence). V lost 1 base and J lost 2, with 11 bases in between. The CDR3 has 15 amino acids. CDR3 residues: CASSIGGFKNTEAFF. The CDR3 coding sequence is TGTGCCAGTAGTATAGGGGGCTTTAAAAACACTGAAGCTTTCTTT.

J is TRBJ2-2 and V is TRBV15, with TRBD1 matching 7 bases. This CDR3 contains 15 residues. Germline trimming cut 4 bases from V and 4 bases from J; bases unmatched to any gene: 6. Germline CDR1 LNHNV, CDR2 YYDKDF (reference sequence). The CDR3 coding sequence is TGTGCCACCAGCAAAGGGACAGATGCCACCGGGGAGCTGTTTTTT. As protein: CATSKGTDATGELFF.

This chain links TRBV12-3 or TRBV12-4 with TRBJ2-2; D remains unclear. CDR3 length: 13 amino acids. V gave up 2 bases and J gave up 9 bases, with 10 bases separating them. For the CDR3, the DNA is TGTGCCAGCAGTTTAAGCTTGTATAGGGAGCTGTTTTTT. It translates to CASSLSLYRELFF.

This chain connects TRBV6-2 or TRBV6-3 to TRBJ1-3, with TRBD1 matching over 8 bases. Germline trimming cut 1 base from V and 0 bases from J; bases unmatched to any gene: 5. The CDR3 covers 17 residues. Germline values: CDR1 MNHEY, CDR2 SVGEGT. DNA of the CDR3: TGTGCCAGCAGTTACTGGGGACAGGAGAGCTCTGGAAACACCATATATTTT. It is translated as CASSYWGQESSGNTIYF.

The chain joins TRBV19 to TRBJ1-4, with 9 bases that match TRBD1. CDR1 is LNHDA, CDR2 SQIVND, per germline (reference sequence). V lost 7 bases, J lost 8 bases, and 5 bases stayed unmatched. This CDR3 is 13 amino acids long. CDR3 amino acids: CASTGQGREKLFF. CDR3 nucleotides: TGTGCCAGTACGGGACAGGGTCGCGAAAAACTGTTTTTT.

This sequence joins TRBV21-1 and TRBJ1-5; the table assigns TRBD1, which was not confirmed against the DNA. TRBV21-1 is recorded as a pseudogene. The CDR3 extends over 18 amino acids. The CDR3: CASSKARQGGDSNQPQHF. DNA of the CDR3: TGTGCCAGCAGCAAAGCCCGCCAGGGTGGGGATAGCAATCAGCCCCAGCATTTT.